The clone carrying this TCR beta chain was seen only a few times. Its matching antigen is unknown. TCRdb redid the calling of the 5' RACE reads with MiXCR, one entry per CDR3 protein. The sample has about 210,000 distinct CDR3 sequences, 3.2% seen once. The data belong to a study of T cells after yellow fever vaccination. General study results and limits: Clones that expanded after primary vaccination mostly reappeared after the booster (96% CD4, around 87% CD8).

Specimen: CD4+ T cells sorted from PBMCs, collected 10 days after the yellow fever booster vaccination. The receptor was derived from a man younger than 35 who received the YFV17D yellow fever vaccine.

The CDR3 is CAISDAVDYEQYF. CDR3 coding DNA: TGTGCCATCAGCGACGCGGTCGACTACGAGCAGTACTTC. V gene TRBV10-3 combines with J gene TRBJ2-7, with D unclear. The ends were cut back, 6 bases at V and 3 bases at J, with 12 bases in the middle. From germline, CDR1 is ENHRY and CDR2 SYGVKD. The CDR3 length is 13 residues.